This TCR beta chain was recovered during a study of blood T cells in healthy people across ages (dated by TCRdb to 2015 to 2017). With regard to the full study: In model experiments, template switching captured roughly one uniquely barcoded TCR beta cDNA molecule for every two T cells. To track age-related changes in TCR beta repertoire diversity, the study relied on deep sequencing normalized with unique cDNA molecular identifiers. The donors were split into four age groups: young (average about 15 years), middle-aged (about 40), aged (62) and long-lived (roughly 86). Donors of different ages were randomly distributed across sequencing lanes to avoid experimental bias. Using the same blood draw, the study looked at two additional independent replicas of 1 million unique cDNA reads for two donors, one aged 18 to 30 and the other aged 80 or older.

Paper-wide results and their limitations: Bulk unsorted PBMC profiling prevented conclusive comparison of naive and antigen-experienced compartments. As age increased, observed TCR beta diversity per million T cells dropped in a roughly linear way, and a significant reduction was already evident by age roughly 40. There was a strong correlation between observed TCR beta diversity and the percentage of naive T cells measured by flow cytometry. The long-lived group showed more naive CD4+ T cells, fewer expanded clones and increased TCR diversity than the aged group, suggesting age selection. Estimates of total diversity based on one million sequenced T cells were considered lower bounds and underestimates. Donor CMV infection status was unknown, potentially confounding age-related changes in expanded clonotypes.

Libraries were constructed by 5' RACE. Reads for this sample came from an Illumina HiSeq 2500. A second PCR of about 6 to 12 cycles was performed with a sample-barcoded 5' primer and a J-beta primer mix. A unique molecular identifier was introduced onto each TCR beta cDNA molecule by a template-switch 5' adaptor carrying 12 random nucleotides. Each sample yielded at least 2.5 million CDR3-containing paired-end reads. First-strand cDNA was synthesized from all RNA with the Mint cDNA synthesis kit, primed by a TRBC-specific oligonucleotide. Following uracil-DNA glycosylase treatment, all cDNA underwent a first 18-cycle PCR with the universal primers M1SS and BC2_uni_R. Concerning the study's data processing: For normalization, 1 million high-quality reads were randomly selected from each sample, with every read carrying a distinct molecular identifier. Reads with shared molecular identifiers were discarded instead of being binned into consensus sequences. MiTCR, run with a Q25 quality threshold and the strictest error-elimination algorithm, handled CDR3 identification, clonotype clustering and error correction. Lower-bound total TCR beta diversity was estimated with a nonparametric unseen species model using Euler transformation. The public reads were reanalyzed by TCRdb: fastp trimming at Q25, MiXCR alignment, in-frame beta chains only. Every entry covers one CDR3 protein and lists the most common genes and DNA from its rows. The authors' filters were not applied to this entry. This sample is represented by approximately 1.5 million distinct CDR3 sequences; roughly 30% of them were singletons. Approximately 10% of the sample rests with the top ten.

This clonotype has a handful of counts. No antigen is known for it. Within one base of it there is no much larger clone, and no base qualities were kept. Systemically healthy Caucasian individuals from Russia, some 38 in total and aged about 6 to 95 years, were included as donors. Around 9.8 milliliters of peripheral blood were collected from each donor into EDTA-treated Vacutainer tubes. Ficoll-Paque density-gradient centrifugation was used to isolate PBMCs, with at least 6.5 million per sample. Total RNA was extracted from PBMCs with Trizol reagent, with at least 5 micrograms obtained per sample. Naive CD45RAhigh/CD27high T cell percentages were measured by flow cytometry on a PBMC aliquot from every donor. The CDR3 holds 17 amino acids from the cysteine to the phenylalanine. The kept DNA is CDR3 alone, 51 bases in frame from the first base. Trimming leaves V shorter by 6 bases and J shorter by 0 bases, with the junction holding 10 bases beyond the gene matches. CDR1 LNHNV and CDR2 YYDKDF are derived from the germline V gene (reference sequence).

This receptor was identified in a woman aged 30 to 39 in good health. The sequenced sample consisted of blood. Rearrangement joined TRBV15 to TRBJ2-3; 9 middle bases align to TRBD2. The DNA reads as follows: TGTGCCACCAGGTGGCTAGCGGGGACCTCTAGCACAGATACGCAGTATTTT. This is translated as CATRWLAGTSSTDTQYF.